The 8 T cell receptor beta chains reported below all come from one sample, sequenced in a study of technical replicates of blood from several donors. This table comes from immunoSEQ multiplex PCR, and its TCRdb copy is limited to in-frame clones, with some not included. The sample lists under 65,000 clones; more than 85% were seen once. The material sequenced was PBMCs. These receptor sequences come from a human donor in good health. Some clones in this sample may be carry-over from other donors' samples.

The J gene is TRBJ2-2, the V gene TRBV5-1, with TRBD1 as a possible D gene (5 bases). This CDR3 has 14 amino acids. Trimming shortened V by 7 bases and J by 1 base, and 11 bases separated the two germline ends. Germline V gene data show CDR1 as SGHRS and CDR2 as YFSETQ. The CDR3 DNA is TGCGCCAGCCTCGGACACTTGAACACCGGGGAGCTGTTTTTT. It specifies CASLGHLNTGELFF.

J is TRBJ1-5 and V is TRBV15; weak D call: TRBD1 (5 bases). CDR3 length: 15 amino acids. Germline CDR1 reads LNHNV; CDR2 reads YYDKDF (reference sequence). V lost 3 bases, J lost 6 bases, and 15 bases lay in between. CDR3 loop: CATSSREAASQPQHF. The CDR3 DNA reads as TGTGCCACCAGCAGCAGGGAAGCCGCTAGTCAGCCCCAGCATTTT.

V gene TRBV6-5 combines with J gene TRBJ2-2, with 10 bases matching TRBD2. From germline, CDR1 is MNHEY and CDR2 SVGAGI. CDR3 length: 15 amino acids. Losses at the gene ends were 6 bases for V and 6 bases for J; bases not matched to a gene: 7. The CDR3: CASSDGTSEAGELFF. CDR3 sequence (DNA): TGTGCCAGCAGCGACGGGACTAGCGAGGCCGGGGAGCTGTTTTTT.

V and J are TRBV5-1 and TRBJ2-3, with D possibly being TRBD2 (5 bases). V was shortened by 1 base and J by 2 bases, with 11 bases between the two germline ends. Germline V gene sequence: CDR1 SGHRS, CDR2 YFSETQ. The CDR3 has 15 residues. CDR3 sequence reads: CASSLSLAFTDTQYF. The CDR3 DNA sequence: TGCGCCAGCAGCTTGTCGCTAGCATTCACAGATACGCAGTATTTT.

V usage is TRBV2 and J usage is TRBJ2-7; D is ambiguous. CDR3 length equals 12 residues. V lost 4 bases, J lost 0 bases, and 4 bases lay in between. CDR1 SNHLY and CDR2 FYNNEI come from the germline V gene. In DNA form, the CDR3 reads TGTGCCAGCAGTGCTTCCTCCTACGAGCAGTACTTC. Residues: CASSASSYEQYF.

This rearrangement joins TRBV2 to TRBJ1-2; D is uncertain. Germline V gene lookup returns CDR1 SNHLY and CDR2 FYNNEI. With 3 bases removed from V and 4 bases from J, the gap between germline ends came to 9 bases. This CDR3 comprises 13 residues. This CDR3 reads CASSEEGAYGYTF. CDR3 nucleotides: TGTGCCAGCAGTGAGGAGGGAGCCTATGGCTACACCTTC.

CDR3 sequence (DNA): TGTGCCAGTAGTATAGATGCAGGCAATCAGCCCCAGCATTTT. Translation gives CASSIDAGNQPQHF. V and J are TRBV19 and TRBJ1-5; unclear D gene. Trimming pared 0 bases from V and 2 bases from J, leaving 5 bases between. The germline V gene has CDR1 LNHDA and CDR2 SQIVND (reference sequence). This CDR3 has 14 amino acids.

The chain combines TRBV4-2 with TRBJ2-3; 12 positions agree with TRBD2. CDR1 and CDR2 (germline): LGHNA, YNFKEQ. The CDR3 length is 18 residues. V lost 0 bases to trimming and J lost 3 bases; unmatched junction nucleotides: 7. CDR3 sequence (DNA): TGTGCCAGCAGCCAAGATAGGGGGACTAGCGGGTCGACAGATACGCAGTATTTT. Translating gives CASSQDRGTSGSTDTQYF.